What follows are 22 T cell receptor beta chains derived from one specimen sequenced in a study of T cell repertoires in cytomegalovirus infection. Their recognized antigens are unknown. TCRdb ran MiXCR on the reads and lists one entry per CDR3 protein. The sample shows a few hundred thousand distinct CDR3 sequences, 40% of them seen only once. The sequencing here drew on cultured PBMCs, taken from culture after CMV antigen stimulation. All receptors come from a human donor in good health (CMV status not recorded). Some clones in this sample may be carry-over from other donors' samples.

The J gene is TRBJ1-5, the V gene TRBV15; D is undetermined. Germline V lookup: CDR1 LNHNV, CDR2 YYDKDF (reference sequence). V gave up 6 bases and J gave up 0 bases, with 9 bases separating them. The CDR3 runs 14 residues. CDR3 loop: CATSDTYSNQPQHF. The CDR3 DNA is TGTGCCACCAGTGACACTTATAGCAATCAGCCCCAGCATTTT.

V is TRBV7-8 and J is TRBJ2-2; D not resolved. The CDR3 extends over 14 amino acids. V lost 0 bases to trimming and J lost 8 bases, with 10 bases between them. Germline V gene sequence: CDR1 SGHVS, CDR2 FQNEAQ. CDR3 protein: CASSLAAFSGELFF. CDR3 nucleotides: TGTGCCAGCAGCTTAGCGGCCTTTAGTGGGGAGCTGTTTTTT.

The V gene is TRBV7-6, the J gene TRBJ2-1; TRBD1 agrees at 10 bases. The trim removed 5 bases at V and 8 bases at J, leaving 9 bases unmatched. This CDR3 contains 15 residues. The germline gives CDR1 SGHVS, CDR2 FNYEAQ. The CDR3, as DNA: TGTGCCAGCAGCCCCCGACAGGGGGCTAGGTATGAGCAGTTCTTC. This encodes CASSPRQGARYEQFF.

The genes are TRBV10-3 and TRBJ1-2; D is undetermined. This CDR3 has 13 amino acids. Germline-derived CDR1 and CDR2 are ENHRY and SYGVKD. V was shortened by 4 bases and J by 2 bases, with 8 bases between the two germline ends. CDR3 DNA: TGTGCCATCAGTGCGTCAGAGAACTATGGCTACACCTTC. Protein sequence: CAISASENYGYTF.

The sample holds a few counts of this clonotype. The V and J genes are TRBV10-3 and TRBJ1-2, with 7 bases fitting TRBD1. J lost 3 bases, V lost 10 bases, and 8 bases had no gene match. The CDR3 spans 13 residues. Germline values: CDR1 ENHRY, CDR2 SYGVKD. The chain's CDR3 is CATWDRSDYGYTF. For the CDR3, the DNA is TGTGCCACCTGGGACAGATCCGACTATGGCTACACCTTC.

This clonotype was seen only a few times. The chain is built from TRBV7-6 and TRBJ2-5, with 8 positions matching TRBD2. V lost 1 base and J lost 7; bases outside the gene matches: 17. CDR1 SGHVS and CDR2 FNYEAQ come from the germline V gene. The CDR3 covers 18 residues. The CDR3 sequence: CASSLEWSAGTSPGTQYF. CDR3 DNA: TGTGCCAGCAGCTTAGAATGGTCCGCCGGGACTAGTCCTGGGACCCAGTACTTC.

There are a few counts of this clonotype. The V call is TRBV7-2, the J call TRBJ2-1, with D perhaps TRBD2 (5 bases). Per the germline V gene, CDR1 is SGHTA and CDR2 is FQGNSA. The V end lost 5 bases, the J end lost 4 bases, and 12 bases lay between the germline ends. This CDR3 comprises 14 residues. The DNA of the CDR3 is TGTGCCAGCAGCCAAACACTAGGATACAATGAGCAGTTCTTC. This gives the protein CASSQTLGYNEQFF.

The gene calls are TRBV6-6 and TRBJ2-1, with 8 bases that match TRBD1. This CDR3 spans 16 amino acids. The germline V gene has CDR1 MNHNY and CDR2 SVGAGI (reference sequence). The trim removed 8 bases at V and 5 bases at J, leaving 14 bases unmatched. Written as DNA, the CDR3 is TGTGCCAGCTCGGGACAGGTCCTATTTCGTAACAATGAGCAGTTCTTC. Protein product: CASSGQVLFRNNEQFF.

The chain employs TRBV7-6 and TRBJ2-2; 16 nucleotides match TRBD2. Germline V gives CDR1 SGHVS, CDR2 FNYEAQ. The CDR3 covers 16 residues. Trimming removed 5 bases from V and 6 bases from J; junction bases left unmatched: 3. The CDR3 loop reads CASSQGLAGGAGELFF. The CDR3 region has the DNA TGTGCCAGCAGCCAGGGACTAGCGGGAGGGGCCGGGGAGCTGTTTTTT.

The chain couples TRBV14 to TRBJ2-2; D unclear. The CDR3 totals 13 residues. Trimming removed 1 base at V and 6 bases at J, with 6 bases between. The germline V gene has CDR1 SGHDN and CDR2 FVKESK. CDR3 nucleotide sequence: TGTGCCAGCAGCCAAGTTCCGGCCGGGGAGCTGTTTTTT. Translation gives CASSQVPAGELFF. The whole variable domain, remainder taken from reference TRBV14 and TRBJ2-2, is EAGVTQFPSHSVIEKGQTVTLRCDPISGHDNLYWYRRVMGKEIKFLLHFVKESKQDESGMPNNRFLAERTGGTYSTLKVQPAELEDSGVYFCASSQVPAGELFFGEGSRLTVL.

The genes are TRBV7-2 and TRBJ2-7, with D unresolved. The CDR3 spans 13 residues. Trimming stripped 1 base from V and 4 bases from J, with 8 bases between. Germline V gives CDR1 SGHTA, CDR2 FQGNSA. The CDR3 nucleotides read TGTGCCAGCAGCTTAGAGCTTTTTTACGAGCAGTACTTC. Translation gives CASSLELFYEQYF.

The chain is built from TRBV19 and TRBJ2-7, with 9 bases fitting TRBD2. V shed 3 bases, J shed 2 bases, and the junction held 11 bases outside the gene matches. Germline V gene data show CDR1 as LNHDA and CDR2 as SQIVND (reference sequence). This CDR3 is 17 amino acids long. The DNA of the CDR3 is TGTGCCAGTAGTATTCTTAGCGGGAGAGGTCGAGCCTACGAGCAGTACTTC. Its protein is CASSILSGRGRAYEQYF.

There are a few counts of this clonotype. The chain uses TRBV7-6 and TRBJ2-1, with 8 bases aligning to TRBD2. Germline values: CDR1 SGHVS, CDR2 FNYEAQ. The CDR3 consists of 16 residues. The junction had 7 bases not matched to a gene; V was cut back by 2 bases and J by 4 bases. CDR3: CASSLTPLAGYNEQFF. CDR3 DNA sequence: TGTGCCAGCAGCTTAACCCCCCTAGCGGGTTACAATGAGCAGTTCTTC.

This clonotype has only a few counts. CDR3 DNA: TGTGCCAGCAGCCCCCGCATCGGGGCCAGCACAGATACGCAGTATTTT. Translated, it gives CASSPRIGASTDTQYF. The chain joins TRBV7-2 to TRBJ2-3; D could derive from TRBD1 or TRBD2 (5 bases each). CDR3 length: 16 residues. V lost 5 bases to trimming and J lost 0 bases, with 15 bases between them. CDR1 and CDR2 from the germline V gene are SGHTA and FQGNSA. Together with reference TRBV7-2 and TRBJ2-3, the CDR3 gives the full variable domain: GAGVSQSPSNKVTEKGKDVELRCDPISGHTALYWYRQSLGQGLEFLIYFQGNSAPDKSGLPSDRFSAERTGGSVSTLTIQRTQQEDSAVYLCASSPRIGASTDTQYFGPGTRLTVL.

V gene TRBV28 combines with J gene TRBJ2-7; no definite D call. Deletions cut 5 bases from V and 2 bases from J, with 16 bases between. CDR1 is MDHEN and CDR2 is SYDVKM in the germline V gene. CDR3 size: 15 residues. CDR3 loop: CASSPLYVGPYEQYF. In DNA form, the CDR3 reads TGTGCCAGCAGTCCCCTTTACGTGGGTCCCTACGAGCAGTACTTC. Filled out from reference TRBV28 and TRBJ2-7, the complete variable domain reads DVKVTQSSRYLVKRTGEKVFLECVQDMDHENMFWYRQDPGLGLRLIYFSYDVKMKEKGDIPEGYSVSREKKERFSLILESASTNQTSMYLCASSPLYVGPYEQYFGPGTRLTVT.

The rearrangement uses TRBV4-2 and TRBJ1-1; D call uncertain. V was shortened by 1 base and J by 5 bases, with 8 bases between the two germline ends. This CDR3 region has 13 residues. Germline CDR1 reads LGHNA; CDR2 reads YNFKEQ. DNA of the CDR3: TGTGCCAGCAGCCAAGTTTCAGAAACTGAAGCTTTCTTT. Translated, it gives CASSQVSETEAFF.

J is TRBJ2-5 and V is TRBV12-3 or TRBV12-4, with D possibly called TRBD1 or TRBD2 (7 bases each). V lost 4 bases and J lost 8, with 20 bases in between. The CDR3 is 15 amino acids. Written as DNA, the CDR3 is TGTGCCAGCAGTTACCGGGACTACAGGGGAGATACCCAGTACTTC. Protein: CASSYRDYRGDTQYF.

This clonotype turned up a few times. This chain uses TRBV7-9 with TRBJ2-7; a weak D match, TRBD1 (6 bases). Germline V gene lookup returns CDR1 SEHNR and CDR2 FQNEAQ (reference sequence). The CDR3 totals 12 residues. Trimming removed 4 bases at V and 6 bases at J, with 10 bases between. CDR3: CASSSQGLEQYF. The CDR3 DNA sequence: TGTGCCAGCAGCTCACAGGGTCTCGAGCAGTACTTC.

V gene TRBV2 combines with J gene TRBJ1-3; no firm D call. The germline V gene encodes CDR1 SNHLY and CDR2 FYNNEI. Trimming shortened V by 2 bases and J by 1 base, and 6 bases separated the two germline ends. The CDR3 has 14 residues. The CDR3 sequence is CASSEQWSGNTIYF. DNA for the CDR3: TGTGCCAGCAGTGAACAGTGGTCTGGAAACACCATATATTTT. Together with reference TRBV2 and TRBJ1-3, the CDR3 gives the full variable domain: EPEVTQTPSHQVTQMGQEVILRCVPISNHLYFYWYRQILGQKVEFLVSFYNNEISEKSEIFDDQFSVERPDGSNFTLKIRSTKLEDSAMYFCASSEQWSGNTIYFGEGSWLTVV.

The chain joins TRBV19 to TRBJ1-5, with a tentative D call TRBD1 (5 bases). The CDR3 is 14 residues long. Germline V gene lookup returns CDR1 LNHDA and CDR2 SQIVND (reference sequence). Between the trimmed V and J ends, which lost 7 bases and 0 bases, there was a span of 10 bases. CDR3 DNA sequence: TGTGCCAGTAACCCAGACAGTAGCAATCAGCCCCAGCATTTT. Protein product: CASNPDSSNQPQHF.

The chain is built from TRBV6-2 or TRBV6-3 and TRBJ2-2, with no clear D. V was trimmed by 11 bases and J by 6 bases, leaving 16 bases between them. Per germline, CDR1 MNHEY and CDR2 SVGEGT. This CDR3 spans 13 amino acids. CDR3 loop: CASRAPGSGELFF. Here the CDR3 DNA reads TGTGCCTCTAGGGCGCCTGGGTCCGGGGAGCTGTTTTTT.

The chain uses TRBV7-8 and TRBJ1-5; a weak D match, TRBD1 (6 bases). The germline V gene encodes CDR1 SGHVS and CDR2 FQNEAQ. The CDR3 runs 17 residues. Trimming cost V 7 bases and J 0 bases, with 19 bases left between them. The CDR3 region is CASIKGGGPYSNQPQHF. CDR3 DNA: TGTGCCAGCATCAAAGGTGGGGGGCCCTATAGCAATCAGCCCCAGCATTTT.